This TCR beta chain was recovered during a study of cytomegalovirus exposure and HLA in healthy donors (dated by TCRdb to about 2017). Regarding the research as a whole: An earlier analysis of some 500 of the donors reported approximately 300 Gb of sequence data and more than 90 million unique TCR beta sequences from about 200 million T cells. Roughly five DR-DQ haplotypes were handled as single units for association and clustering because linkage in the cohort was strong. Approximately 300 gigabases of sequencing data and approximately 91 million unique TCR sequences made up an early release that covered some 640 HLA-typed donors. To predict cytomegalovirus infection status, the study brought together high-throughput TCR immunosequencing, statistical association of individual TCRs with disease status, and machine learning. Donor age, sex, ethnicity and CMV serostatus were compiled together with the repertoire data. Of the roughly 400 genotyped donors, approximately 83% fell in the genetic ancestry cluster associated with self-reported Caucasian donors. All discovery cohort repertoires had been generated using a single sequencing platform. Among 350 to 400 genotyped donors of the cohort, an average of approximately 240,000 unique TCR beta nucleotide sequences were sequenced per donor, roughly 20% of them non-productive. The study aimed to test whether cataloging public T cell receptors could reveal signatures of past pathogen exposure. Genome-wide SNP genotypes for about three fifths of the roughly 670 donors were used in a later genetic analysis, which treated that subset as a discovery cohort. An earlier analysis of fewer than 700 of the donors applied high-throughput TCR beta sequencing to assess whether each TCR beta V gene segment acted as functional or pseudogenic. The study used immunosequencing to profile the T cell repertoires of some 600 subjects and linked those repertoires to cytomegalovirus serostatus. To study patterns of TCR occurrence, a later analysis re-analyzed previously published TCR beta repertoires from around 670 donors and added high-resolution HLA genotyping. Typing coverage varied by locus: 629-630 donors for A, B, C, DRB1 and DQB1; approximately 560 for DQA1; more than 600 for DPA1; approximately 450 for DPB1. Along with the approximately 620-subject first cohort, a separate validation cohort of 120 different subjects was used. Both class I and class II loci were covered by HLA typing, at four-digit resolution. Rather than using new phenotypic data, the later analysis identified candidate immune exposures from TCR beta sequences and from how often those sequences occurred across donors. The paper's findings and limits, for the study overall: A later genetic analysis associated a missense DCLRE1C variant with V-gene and J-gene trimming of TCR beta chains, and an independent cohort replicated the association. A later analysis reported that several top co-occurrence clusters appeared linked to parvovirus B19, influenza, CMV and Epstein-Barr virus. For the cohort, immune exposure information was limited to CMV serostatus. Linkage disequilibrium might explain the correlated functional status among segregating V segments, but an unknown experimental factor could not be ruled out. Some IMGT-functional V segments, including TRBV6-2 and TRBV6-3, could not be told apart with the 87-base-pair reads, so those segments were excluded. The study gave a list of about 160 TCR beta chains associated with cytomegalovirus. In a later analysis, HLA-associated TCR beta chains were found to be more clonally expanded and to have lower generation probabilities than equally common non-associated chains. Only TCR beta chains were sequenced in this cohort, and the absence of alpha or paired-chain data limited detectable features. In vitro tests confirmed that three of the cytomegalovirus-associated TCR beta chains recognize cytomegalovirus antigens. It was suggested by the authors that the approach could potentially be generalized to other disease states and immunological phenotypes. A group of highly shared sequence variants was considered likely to be a technical artifact of the sequencing pipeline. Because HLA typing was missing for some donors at each locus, association tests included only the typed subset. Across donors, most TCR sequences were observed very rarely, whereas some public TCRs were present in many individuals. Specific HLA alleles were associated with 16,951 TCR beta sequences at a false discovery rate of 0.05 in a later analysis. According to a later analysis, most CMV-associated TCR beta chains appeared to be HLA-restricted, and the HLA associations seemed to be driven largely by CMV exposure. Because counts were too low, roughly 16 rarely observed V segments, including chromosome 9 orphons, were left out of the earlier analysis of about 620 of the donors. The classifier was reported to diagnose cytomegalovirus status with high specificity and sensitivity in both the original and validation cohorts. According to a later genetic analysis, donors in an Asian-associated ancestry cluster had fewer N-insertions in productive TCRs than the roughly 700-donor mean. When HLA alleles, especially DR and DQ, strongly co-occurred, TCR associations were difficult to assign to individual alleles. Presence/absence analyses assumed roughly uniform sequencing depth across donors, an assumption that may not hold. In a later analysis, TCR association rates were found to vary across HLA loci, with the most associated TCRs seen for DRB1 alleles and the fewest for HLA-C alleles. A further reported finding was that TCR beta sequences accurately predicted the HLA-A and HLA-B alleles for most subjects in the first cohort. An earlier analysis of around 540 of the donors showed that most TCR beta V segments appeared in productive rearrangements either about 87% or about 30% of the time, which broadly matched IMGT annotations.

In total, 500 to 700 healthy bone marrow donors made up the cohort. At the time of sampling, every cohort member was nominally healthy, though immune exposures that went unrecorded were likely present. The donor was CMV seronegative and was included in the group of over 300 seronegative cohort members. A peripheral blood sample was collected from each donor, and TCR beta sequencing was performed on peripheral blood mononuclear cells. Genomic DNA was extracted from the blood cell samples with the Qiagen DNeasy Blood Extraction Kit. Inclusive of the bounding cysteine and phenylalanine, the CDR3 is 16 residues long. Kept here is only the CDR3 DNA, which spans 48 bases and is read in frame from base 1. As encoded in the germline V gene, CDR1 is SGDLS while CDR2 is YYNGEE. Trimming leaves V shorter by 0 bases and J shorter by 5 bases, with the junction holding 8 bases beyond the gene matches. Concerning this clone itself: It has no known antigen specificity. No per-base quality is available; no much larger clone lies one base away.

The receptor library was made with the immunoSEQ multiplex PCR assay. For the multiplex PCR, a mixture combining 60 forward primers for TCR Vbeta segments and 13 reverse primers for TCR Jbeta segments was used. The CDR3 region of rearranged TCR beta genes was amplified from genomic DNA by a multiplex PCR assay. The amplified TCR beta libraries were sequenced on the Illumina HiSeq System as 87-base-pair reads. From the authors' description of their analysis: In a later analysis, approximately 74 million unique TCR beta chains were counted across the 500 to 700 repertoires, and around 11 million of these chains were shared by at least two donors. A nearest-neighbor algorithm error-corrected the raw reads and collapsed the reads into unique sequences, merging closely related sequences to remove PCR and sequencing errors. To assign V, D and J gene segments, CDR3 sequences were aligned to IMGT reference sequences. For a sequence to be retained, a match of at least six nucleotides was required to both a V gene segment and a J gene segment. Rearrangements were classified as productive when the CDR3 lacked stop codons and remained in frame with V and J, and all other rearrangements were classified as non-productive. CDR3 was defined by IMGT convention, running from the second conserved V-encoded cysteine to the conserved J-encoded phenylalanine. Sequences without an unambiguous match to a single V gene segment were excluded from the earlier analysis of about 640 of the donors. In an earlier analysis of a few hundred of the donors, a V segment was called functional when productive rearrangements were above 56.7%, and segregating when the standard deviation between donors exceeded 5%. A statistical classification framework was developed to diagnose cytomegalovirus status using the catalog of TCR beta chain sequences. V and J gene assignment, in a later analysis, came from comparing TCR nucleotide sequences with IMGT/GENE-DB human TR gene sequences. The TCRdist pipeline was used in a later analysis to assign CDR3 sequences and most-parsimonious VDJ recombination scenarios. In a later analysis, each TCR beta chain was defined by its CDR3 amino acid sequence together with its V-gene family, and reads lacking a unique V-gene family were excluded. As a way to deal with suspected cross-contamination and a sequencing artifact, a later analysis dropped hundreds of nucleotide sequences that were highly shared and had low generation probability. For each public chain, a later analysis derived a clonal expansion index from normalized ranks of inferred template counts within each repertoire. In a later analysis, generation probabilities were computed using a VDJ recombination model fitted to out-of-frame rearrangements, and the results were checked against IGoR. A later analysis scored TCR-TCR, TCR-HLA and TCR-CMV co-occurrence with hypergeometric tests, applying a repertoire-size bias correction to TCR pairs. False discovery rates were estimated in a later analysis by permuting HLA or CMV assignments 20 times. In a later analysis, co-occurring TCRs were grouped with DBSCAN, and TCRdist sequence similarity was added when clustering was performed within HLA-allele-positive subsets. Co-occurrence clustering excluded repertoires with fewer than 30,000 or more than 120,000 public chains, plus five with anomalous nucleotide sharing. What TCRdb holds here is the immuneACCESS table cut down to in-frame rearrangements. Part of the clones is not present; checked against another copy, under half of the missing clones reflect an unresolved V gene, and the others are unexplained. V and J calls and clone size are as listed in that table; D and trimming were resolved from the DNA. The sample includes 180,000 or so clones, with over 75% observed a single time. In total, the top ten clones hold about 1.9% of the sample.

This TCR was recovered from a woman aged 25 to 39 in good health and CMV-seronegative. The sequence links TRBV9 to TRBJ2-5, with TRBD2 identical over 9 junction bases. Sequencing was performed on PBMCs. The nucleotides are TGTGCCAGCAGCGTAGGTCCCAGCGGGGGGAGGGAGACCCAGTACTTC. It specifies CASSVGPSGGRETQYF.